The clone carrying this TCR beta chain was seen a few times. Via MiXCR, TCRdb re-called the 5' RACE reads, giving one row per CDR3 protein. The table records approximately 100,000 distinct CDR3 sequences, around 17% of them present only once. The CDR3 length is 17 residues. The V end was cut by 0 bases, the J end by 4 bases, with 21 bases between. Germline CDR1 DFQATT, CDR2 SNEGSKA (reference sequence). These data belong to a study of T cells of healthy individuals. This clonotype was obtained from a human donor in good health. V is TRBV20-1 and J is TRBJ1-2, with D possibly matching TRBD1 (5 bases). CDR3 DNA sequence: TGCAGTGCTAGAGATCCCCCATGGGGGGGGTCGAGCTATGGCTACACCTTC. Amino acid sequence: CSARDPPWGGSSYGYTF.